Reported below is one T cell receptor beta chain. The antigen remains unidentified. With 3 bases removed from V and 7 bases from J, the gap between germline ends came to 10 bases. Germline assignment: CDR1 WSHSY and CDR2 SAAADI. The CDR3 has 13 residues. The data originate from a study of OX40 agonist ivuxolimab in advanced cancers. The wider study: Patients were infused with ivuxolimab every 2 weeks at 0.01 to 10 mg/kg. Overall study results and limits: Low normalized clonal expansion also occurred in some nonresponding patients.

Produced via immunoSEQ multiplex PCR; TCRdb's table is partial and in-frame only. The sample has about 94,000 clones; around 94% are singletons. The source was CD4+ or CD8+ T cells sorted from blood, collected in a trial of the OX40 agonist ivuxolimab. The J gene is TRBJ1-3, the V gene TRBV10-2; D is unclear. The TCR was taken from an adult with an advanced solid tumor such as melanoma, head and neck, liver or kidney cancer. CDR3 sequence reads: CASSEGRSNTIYF. The CDR3, as DNA: TGCGCCAGCAGTGAAGGCAGATCGAACACCATATATTTT.